The rows below give T cell receptor beta chains drawn from one sample of a study of blood T cell repertoires in COVID-19. Generated by immunoSEQ multiplex PCR, the TCRdb table keeps only in-frame clones and is missing some. The repertoire holds some 62,000 clones, with approximately 79% as singletons. Sequenced material: peripheral blood. The receptors here all came from an elderly woman with active or convalescent COVID-19. CDR3s include the opening cysteine and the closing phenylalanine or tryptophan. The D gene is left open where the match is weak. A row's size may be missing; if present it is once, few, many or a size class.

CDR3aa	CDR3nt	d_gene	abundance	j_gene	len	v_gene
CASSPPTDRGYGYTF	TGTGCCAGCTCACCACCTACAGACAGGGGCTATGGCTACACCTTC	TRBD1	.	TRBJ1-2	15	TRBV18
CATSRDLGDTEAFF	TGTGCCACCAGCAGAGATCTCGGTGACACTGAAGCTTTCTTT	.	.	TRBJ1-1	14	TRBV15
CASSLASGQLYEQYF	TGCGCCAGCAGCTTGGCGTCGGGACAGCTCTACGAGCAGTACTTC	TRBD1	.	TRBJ2-7	15	TRBV5-1
CASSSGPQETQYF	TGTGCCAGCAGCAGCGGGCCCCAAGAGACCCAGTACTTC	.	.	TRBJ2-5	13	TRBV5-4
CSGGSSGGGETQYF	TGCAGCGGTGGGAGTAGCGGGGGCGGAGAGACCCAGTACTTC	TRBD2	few	TRBJ2-5	14	TRBV29-1
CASRGGSSYEQYF	TGTGCCAGCCGCGGGGGGAGCTCCTACGAGCAGTACTTC	TRBD2	.	TRBJ2-7	13	TRBV6-5
CASSIPDRGRNGYTF	TGTGCCAGTAGTATACCCGACAGGGGACGAAATGGCTACACCTTC	TRBD1	.	TRBJ1-2	15	TRBV19
CASSLRQEAFF	TGTGCCAGCAGCCTACGACAAGAGGCTTTCTTT	.	once	TRBJ1-1	11	TRBV3-1/TRBV3-2
CASSLAGGWGEKLFF	TGTGCCAGCAGCTTAGCAGGGGGCTGGGGTGAAAAACTGTTTTTT	TRBD1	.	TRBJ1-4	15	TRBV7-9
CASSETGLAGDPYF	TGTGCCAGCAGCGAAACGGGGCTAGCGGGGGACCCATACTTC	TRBD2	.	TRBJ2-5	14	TRBV5-4
CASSPGQGAENEQYF	TGTGCCAGCAGTCCCGGACAGGGGGCGGAAAACGAGCAGTACTTC	TRBD1	.	TRBJ2-7	15	TRBV2
CASSEWARGGQFF	TGTGCCAGCAGTGAATGGGCCCGGGGGGGGCAGTTCTTC	TRBD2	.	TRBJ2-1	13	TRBV25-1
CASSEGIRGRRSPLHF	TGTGCCAGCAGTGAAGGTATCAGGGGGCGGCGATCACCCCTCCACTTT	TRBD1	.	TRBJ1-6	16	TRBV2
CASSHAGTVATQYF	TGCGCCAGCAGCCATGCTGGGACAGTGGCAACGCAGTATTTT	TRBD1	once	TRBJ2-3	14	TRBV4-1
CASSLAGVDDTEAFF	TGTGCCAGCAGCTTAGCAGGGGTTGACGACACTGAAGCTTTCTTT	.	.	TRBJ1-1	15	TRBV7-6
CASSYGTGLNYGYTF	TGCGCCAGCAGCTACGGGACAGGGCTGAACTATGGCTACACCTTC	TRBD1	.	TRBJ1-2	15	TRBV5-1
CSASPLGGASPEYEQYF	TGCAGTGCTAGTCCCCTCGGGGGGGCTAGCCCTGAGTACGAGCAGTACTTC	TRBD2	.	TRBJ2-7	17	TRBV20-1
CASSFRSNGYTF	TGTGCCAGCAGTTTCCGTAGTAATGGCTACACCTTC	.	.	TRBJ1-2	12	TRBV28
CASSLTGLGEKLFF	TGTGCCAGCAGCCTGACAGGCCTCGGCGAAAAACTGTTTTTT	.	.	TRBJ1-4	14	TRBV3-1/TRBV3-2
CASSLRQGQETHF	TGTGCCAGCAGTTTAAGACAGGGCCAGGAGACGCATTTT	TRBD1	.	TRBJ1-5	13	TRBV12-3/TRBV12-4
CASGNSLPYEQYF	TGTGCCTCGGGGAACAGCCTCCCCTACGAGCAGTACTTC	.	.	TRBJ2-7	13	TRBV12-3/TRBV12-4
CASSFSGGGDTQYF	TGTGCCAGCAGCTTTAGCGGGGGGGGCGATACGCAGTATTTT	TRBD2	.	TRBJ2-3	14	TRBV11-2
CASSASGQETQYF	TGTGCCAGCAGCGCCTCGGGGCAAGAGACCCAGTACTTC	.	.	TRBJ2-5	13	TRBV9
CASSLTLAADTQYF	TGTGCCAGCAGCTTAACGCTAGCCGCAGATACGCAGTATTTT	.	.	TRBJ2-3	14	TRBV7-3
CASSLGGDGTGELFF	TGTGCCAGCAGCTTGGGAGGGGATGGCACCGGGGAGCTGTTTTTT	TRBD2	.	TRBJ2-2	15	TRBV11-3
CASSPGMDSPLHF	TGTGCCAGCAGCCCCGGGATGGATTCACCCCTCCACTTT	.	.	TRBJ1-6	13	TRBV7-9
CASSPGGENTEAFF	TGTGCCAGCAGCCCGGGAGGGGAGAACACTGAAGCTTTCTTT	.	.	TRBJ1-1	14	TRBV5-4
CASSSESRDRPAYF	TGCGCCAGCAGCTCAGAATCCCGGGACAGGCCCGCATACTTC	TRBD1	.	TRBJ2-5	14	TRBV5-1
CASKGPGSDSPLHF	TGTGCCAGCAAGGGCCCAGGGTCGGATTCACCCCTCCACTTT	.	few	TRBJ1-6	14	TRBV6-5
CASSHLTGTNEKLFF	TGCGCCAGCAGCCATTTGACAGGGACTAATGAAAAACTGTTTTTT	TRBD1	.	TRBJ1-4	15	TRBV4-1
CASSPDRGQPQHF	TGTGCCAGCTCACCGGACAGGGGGCAGCCCCAGCATTTT	TRBD1	.	TRBJ1-5	13	TRBV18
CASSQWGQGDEKLFF	TGTGCCAGCAGCCAATGGGGACAGGGGGATGAAAAACTGTTTTTT	TRBD1	.	TRBJ1-4	15	TRBV3-1/TRBV3-2
CASSLDGQSDQPQHF	TGTGCCAGCAGCTTGGACGGACAGTCGGATCAGCCCCAGCATTTT	.	few	TRBJ1-5	15	TRBV7-6
CASSTVTGDSPLHF	TGTGCCAGTAGTACGGTAACAGGGGATTCACCCCTCCACTTT	TRBD1	.	TRBJ1-6	14	TRBV19
CASSLDRDHEQFF	TGTGCCAGCAGTTTAGACAGGGATCACGAGCAGTTCTTC	TRBD1	many	TRBJ2-1	13	TRBV11-2
CASSFDVGQRNQPQHF	TGTGCCAGCAGCTTCGACGTCGGACAGCGCAATCAGCCCCAGCATTTT	.	.	TRBJ1-5	16	TRBV5-8
CAGRSSGNTIYF	TGTGCCGGGAGGAGCTCTGGAAACACCATATATTTT	.	.	TRBJ1-3	12	TRBV28
CASSVQGSTGELFF	TGTGCCAGCAGCGTGCAGGGTAGCACCGGGGAGCTGTTTTTT	.	.	TRBJ2-2	14	TRBV9
CASGQGAAEKLFF	TGTGCCAGCGGACAGGGGGCGGCAGAAAAACTGTTTTTT	TRBD1	.	TRBJ1-4	13	TRBV6-5
CATSRAGQAGGNTIYF	TGTGCCACCAGCAGAGCCGGACAGGCGGGTGGAAACACCATATATTTT	TRBD1	.	TRBJ1-3	16	TRBV15
CASSPGQGGAAEAFF	TGCGCCAGCAGCCCTGGACAGGGGGGAGCGGCTGAAGCTTTCTTT	TRBD1	.	TRBJ1-1	15	TRBV5-1
CASSRGGGREAFF	TGTGCCAGCAGTCGGGGGGGAGGGCGTGAAGCTTTCTTT	.	.	TRBJ1-1	13	TRBV2